This is a list of T cell receptor beta chains from one sample in a study of T-cell memory formation after mild COVID-19. TCRdb independently ran MiXCR on the 5' RACE reads; one entry per CDR3 protein. Among about 450,000 distinct CDR3 sequences listed, around 22% were seen once. Material: PBMCs or a T cell subset sorted from them (not recorded which). The receptors shown here come from an adult woman who had mild COVID-19 (a few samples of this study predate the infection). Cell type and time point are not known. Each CDR3 is given with its conserved first and last residue. D genes are given only for firm matches. Not every row has a clone size; where given, it reads once, few, many or a size class.

V gene: TRBV20-1
J gene: TRBJ2-1
clone size: few
D gene: TRBD2
CDR3 protein: CSARRLAGGPNEQFF
CDR3 DNA: TGCAGTGCTAGAAGGCTCGCGGGGGGCCCGAATGAGCAGTTCTTC

V gene: TRBV7-2
J gene: TRBJ2-5
clone size: NA
D gene: NA
CDR3 protein: CASSVEGILRETQYF
CDR3 DNA: TGTGCCAGCAGCGTAGAGGGGATCCTACGGGAGACCCAGTACTTC

V gene: TRBV12-3/TRBV12-4
J gene: TRBJ2-7
clone size: many
D gene: TRBD2
CDR3 protein: CASSFSSGGFEQYF
CDR3 DNA: TGTGCCAGCAGTTTCTCTAGCGGGGGGTTCGAGCAGTACTTC

V gene: TRBV9
J gene: TRBJ1-1
clone size: NA
D gene: NA
CDR3 protein: CASSVADGGHYGTEAFF
CDR3 DNA: TGTGCCAGCAGCGTAGCGGATGGCGGCCATTATGGCACTGAAGCTTTCTTT

V gene: TRBV11-2
J gene: TRBJ2-1
clone size: few
D gene: TRBD2
CDR3 protein: CASSLDPGGVQFF
CDR3 DNA: TGTGCCAGCAGCTTAGATCCGGGAGGGGTGCAGTTCTTC

V gene: TRBV9
J gene: TRBJ2-7
clone size: NA
D gene: NA
CDR3 protein: CASSVGRSSVDEQYF
CDR3 DNA: TGTGCCAGCAGCGTAGGAAGGTCCTCTGTGGACGAGCAGTACTTC

V gene: TRBV29-1
J gene: TRBJ2-5
clone size: NA
D gene: TRBD2
CDR3 protein: CSGRTSGQETQYF
CDR3 DNA: TGCAGCGGAAGGACTAGCGGGCAAGAGACCCAGTACTTC

V gene: TRBV20-1
J gene: TRBJ2-2
clone size: NA
D gene: NA
CDR3 protein: CSASPDTSGELFF
CDR3 DNA: TGCAGTGCTAGTCCGGACACCTCCGGGGAGCTGTTTTTT

V gene: TRBV28
J gene: TRBJ2-1
clone size: once
D gene: TRBD2
CDR3 protein: CATKTSGGAWEQFF
CDR3 DNA: TGTGCCACGAAGACTAGCGGGGGGGCGTGGGAGCAGTTCTTC

V gene: TRBV28
J gene: TRBJ2-2
clone size: many
D gene: TRBD2
CDR3 protein: CASSLAGGSSGELFF
CDR3 DNA: TGTGCCAGCAGTTTAGCGGGAGGTTCCAGCGGGGAGCTGTTTTTT

V gene: TRBV5-1
J gene: TRBJ1-4
clone size: NA
D gene: NA
CDR3 protein: CASSLAVGLGNEKLFF
CDR3 DNA: TGCGCCAGCAGCTTGGCAGTAGGATTAGGGAATGAAAAACTGTTTTTT

V gene: TRBV7-8
J gene: TRBJ1-1
clone size: NA
D gene: NA
CDR3 protein: CASSLIAYSQNTEAFF
CDR3 DNA: TGTGCCAGCAGCTTAATAGCTTACAGTCAGAACACTGAAGCTTTCTTT

V gene: TRBV7-2
J gene: TRBJ1-1
clone size: few
D gene: NA
CDR3 protein: CASSSQLMSQAATEAFF
CDR3 DNA: TGTGCCAGCAGCTCCCAGCTAATGAGTCAAGCGGCCACTGAAGCTTTCTTT

V gene: TRBV12-3/TRBV12-4
J gene: TRBJ1-1
clone size: few
D gene: TRBD1
CDR3 protein: CASTGTGMNTEAFF
CDR3 DNA: TGTGCCAGCACCGGGACAGGGATGAACACTGAAGCTTTCTTT

V gene: TRBV29-1
J gene: TRBJ2-7
clone size: NA
D gene: TRBD2
CDR3 protein: CSVSGGSVEQYF
CDR3 DNA: TGCAGCGTTAGCGGGGGCTCCGTCGAGCAGTACTTC

V gene: TRBV12-3/TRBV12-4
J gene: TRBJ2-7
clone size: NA
D gene: TRBD1
CDR3 protein: CASSFSGQGYEQYF
CDR3 DNA: TGTGCCAGCAGTTTCTCTGGACAGGGCTACGAGCAGTACTTC

V gene: TRBV6-6
J gene: TRBJ2-1
clone size: NA
D gene: TRBD2
CDR3 protein: CASSYGGDRQFF
CDR3 DNA: TGTGCCAGCAGTTACGGGGGGGACCGGCAGTTCTTC

V gene: TRBV7-9
J gene: TRBJ1-6
clone size: NA
D gene: NA
CDR3 protein: CAAGGEVRSPLHF
CDR3 DNA: TGTGCCGCCGGGGGAGAGGTTCGTTCACCCCTCCACTTT

V gene: TRBV9
J gene: TRBJ2-7
clone size: NA
D gene: NA
CDR3 protein: CASSVDVNIYEQYF
CDR3 DNA: TGTGCCAGCAGCGTAGACGTTAATATCTACGAGCAGTACTTC

V gene: TRBV7-8
J gene: TRBJ2-5
clone size: few
D gene: TRBD2
CDR3 protein: CASSAAGLAQETQYF
CDR3 DNA: TGTGCCAGCAGCGCGGCGGGACTAGCGCAAGAGACCCAGTACTTC

V gene: TRBV5-6
J gene: TRBJ1-3
clone size: NA
D gene: NA
CDR3 protein: CASSLDISYSGNTIYF
CDR3 DNA: TGTGCCAGCAGCTTGGACATTTCCTACTCTGGAAACACCATATATTTT

V gene: TRBV12-3/TRBV12-4
J gene: TRBJ1-5
clone size: NA
D gene: TRBD1
CDR3 protein: CASTLGRGQALPQHF
CDR3 DNA: TGTGCCAGCACCCTCGGTAGGGGACAGGCCCTGCCCCAGCATTTT

V gene: TRBV7-9
J gene: TRBJ1-1
clone size: few
D gene: NA
CDR3 protein: CASSLVTDTEAFF
CDR3 DNA: TGTGCCAGCAGCTTAGTCACAGACACTGAAGCTTTCTTT

V gene: TRBV4-1
J gene: TRBJ1-3
clone size: few
D gene: NA
CDR3 protein: CASSQVTKAGNTIYF
CDR3 DNA: TGCGCCAGCAGCCAAGTGACTAAGGCTGGAAACACCATATATTTT

V gene: TRBV6-5
J gene: TRBJ2-5
clone size: few
D gene: NA
CDR3 protein: CASSPASASVWTQYF
CDR3 DNA: TGTGCCAGCAGTCCCGCATCGGCTAGCGTGTGGACCCAGTACTTC

V gene: TRBV5-6
J gene: TRBJ1-1
clone size: NA
D gene: NA
CDR3 protein: CASTVDRQLNTEAFF
CDR3 DNA: TGTGCCAGCACCGTGGACAGACAATTGAACACTGAAGCTTTCTTT

V gene: TRBV28
J gene: TRBJ2-7
clone size: NA
D gene: TRBD1
CDR3 protein: CAGGQGASYEQYF
CDR3 DNA: TGTGCCGGAGGACAGGGGGCATCCTACGAGCAGTACTTC

V gene: TRBV5-5
J gene: TRBJ2-1
clone size: few
D gene: TRBD2
CDR3 protein: CASSLVQSRLAGESYNEQFF
CDR3 DNA: TGTGCCAGCAGCTTGGTTCAGTCGAGACTAGCGGGAGAATCCTACAATGAGCAGTTCTTC

V gene: TRBV12-3/TRBV12-4
J gene: TRBJ2-5
clone size: NA
D gene: NA
CDR3 protein: CASSFPGRQETQYF
CDR3 DNA: TGTGCCAGCAGTTTTCCGGGGCGACAAGAGACCCAGTACTTC

V gene: TRBV6-5
J gene: TRBJ2-7
clone size: few
D gene: TRBD1
CDR3 protein: CASRPGTGDEQYF
CDR3 DNA: TGTGCCAGCAGACCCGGGACAGGGGACGAGCAGTACTTC

V gene: TRBV3-1
J gene: TRBJ2-5
clone size: NA
D gene: NA
CDR3 protein: CASSQEANQETQYF
CDR3 DNA: TGTGCCAGCAGCCAAGAAGCCAACCAAGAGACCCAGTACTTC

V gene: TRBV4-2
J gene: TRBJ2-1
clone size: NA
D gene: NA
CDR3 protein: CASSQDWGGGEQFF
CDR3 DNA: TGTGCCAGCAGCCAAGATTGGGGGGGCGGTGAGCAGTTCTTC

V gene: TRBV5-5
J gene: TRBJ2-5
clone size: many
D gene: TRBD2
CDR3 protein: CASTPHVAGVQETQYF
CDR3 DNA: TGTGCCAGCACCCCACATGTAGCGGGGGTCCAAGAGACCCAGTACTTC

V gene: TRBV24-1
J gene: TRBJ2-1
clone size: NA
D gene: NA
CDR3 protein: CATSLVAHSNEQFF
CDR3 DNA: TGTGCCACCAGCTTAGTAGCACATTCCAATGAGCAGTTCTTC

V gene: TRBV7-8
J gene: TRBJ2-7
clone size: few
D gene: NA
CDR3 protein: CAILDSLRGQYF
CDR3 DNA: TGTGCCATCTTGGACAGCCTACGAGGGCAGTACTTC

V gene: TRBV27
J gene: TRBJ1-2
clone size: NA
D gene: TRBD1
CDR3 protein: CASSAGQGRGSYGYTF
CDR3 DNA: TGTGCCAGCAGTGCGGGACAGGGAAGGGGTAGCTATGGCTACACCTTC

V gene: TRBV20-1
J gene: TRBJ2-5
clone size: many
D gene: TRBD2
CDR3 protein: CSASPLAGDQETQYF
CDR3 DNA: TGCAGTGCTAGTCCCCTAGCGGGGGACCAAGAGACCCAGTACTTC

V gene: TRBV29-1
J gene: TRBJ2-7
clone size: few
D gene: NA
CDR3 protein: CSVVGQQGYEQYF
CDR3 DNA: TGCAGCGTTGTGGGTCAGCAGGGTTACGAGCAGTACTTC

V gene: TRBV29-1
J gene: TRBJ2-1
clone size: few
D gene: TRBD2
CDR3 protein: CSVRGTSLGNEQFF
CDR3 DNA: TGCAGCGTTCGGGGGACTAGCCTAGGCAATGAGCAGTTCTTC

V gene: TRBV5-4
J gene: TRBJ2-3
clone size: NA
D gene: NA
CDR3 protein: CASSQRVRADTQYF
CDR3 DNA: TGTGCCAGCAGCCAGAGGGTCAGAGCAGATACGCAGTATTTT

V gene: TRBV12-3/TRBV12-4
J gene: TRBJ2-7
clone size: few
D gene: NA
CDR3 protein: CASSPDPHEQYF
CDR3 DNA: TGTGCCAGCAGTCCGGACCCCCACGAGCAGTACTTC

V gene: TRBV29-1
J gene: TRBJ2-1
clone size: few
D gene: NA
CDR3 protein: CSVARGPGEQFF
CDR3 DNA: TGCAGCGTTGCCAGAGGGCCGGGTGAGCAGTTCTTC

V gene: TRBV6-6
J gene: TRBJ1-6
clone size: NA
D gene: NA
CDR3 protein: CASRGDSPLHF
CDR3 DNA: TGTGCCAGCAGGGGGGATTCACCCCTCCACTTT

V gene: TRBV7-8
J gene: TRBJ1-1
clone size: NA
D gene: NA
CDR3 protein: CASSFRGEDEAFF
CDR3 DNA: TGTGCCAGCAGCTTTCGCGGGGAGGATGAAGCTTTCTTT

V gene: TRBV19
J gene: TRBJ2-1
clone size: NA
D gene: TRBD2
CDR3 protein: CASSNLGLASSYNEQFF
CDR3 DNA: TGTGCCAGTAGTAACTTGGGACTAGCAAGCTCCTACAATGAGCAGTTCTTC

V gene: TRBV6-2/TRBV6-3
J gene: TRBJ2-1
clone size: many
D gene: TRBD2
CDR3 protein: CASSATSGGRNEQFF
CDR3 DNA: TGTGCCAGCAGTGCGACTAGCGGGGGGCGCAATGAGCAGTTCTTC

V gene: TRBV4-1
J gene: TRBJ1-1
clone size: few
D gene: NA
CDR3 protein: CASSQGGWGNTEAFF
CDR3 DNA: TGCGCCAGCAGCCAAGGGGGGTGGGGGAACACTGAAGCTTTCTTT

V gene: TRBV4-1
J gene: TRBJ1-5
clone size: few
D gene: TRBD1
CDR3 protein: CASSQTGSYQPQHF
CDR3 DNA: TGCGCCAGCAGCCAGACAGGGAGTTATCAGCCCCAGCATTTT

V gene: TRBV7-6
J gene: TRBJ2-7
clone size: few
D gene: NA
CDR3 protein: CASSSPSNSEIISYEQYF
CDR3 DNA: TGTGCCAGCAGCTCACCATCCAACAGTGAGATAATCTCCTACGAGCAGTACTTC

V gene: TRBV4-2
J gene: TRBJ2-7
clone size: few
D gene: TRBD2
CDR3 protein: CASSQAQAGGTYEQYF
CDR3 DNA: TGTGCCAGCAGCCAAGCTCAAGCGGGGGGTACCTACGAGCAGTACTTC

V gene: TRBV3-1
J gene: TRBJ1-2
clone size: few
D gene: NA
CDR3 protein: CASSIEGAYGYTF
CDR3 DNA: TGTGCCAGCAGCATCGAGGGCGCCTATGGCTACACCTTC